Given below is one T cell receptor beta chain in context. Antigen specificity is unknown. The data were obtained in a study of beta chain features in type 1 diabetes. The study's findings and limits: Patients and controls would be equally affected if PCR favored shorter templates. Naive, central memory and Treg TCRB repertoires seemed to resemble each other more closely in patients than they did in healthy donors.

One heparinised draw, averaging about 0.11 L, was taken per donor. Populations obtained by sorting all exceeded 95% purity. Since all of the isolated RNA was reverse transcribed, expressed TCRB transcripts were what got sequenced. The protocol was immunoSEQ multiplex PCR, while the TCRdb copy is restricted to in-frame clones and leaves out a portion. The repertoire consists of hundreds of thousands of clones, with around 15% occurring once and the leading ten covering about 0.097%. This clonotype was obtained from a young man in good health. The sequencing input was naive CD4+ T cells from blood.

CDR3 residues: CASLSTANNEQFF. CDR3 in DNA: TGTGCCAGTCTCTCGACAGCCAACAATGAGCAGTTCTTC. The V gene is TRBV6-1, the J gene TRBJ2-1, with D maybe TRBD1 (5 bases). Trimming shortened V by 9 bases and J by 5 bases, and 14 bases separated the two germline ends. Germline CDR1 is MNHNS and CDR2 is SASEGT. This CDR3 is 13 amino acids long.